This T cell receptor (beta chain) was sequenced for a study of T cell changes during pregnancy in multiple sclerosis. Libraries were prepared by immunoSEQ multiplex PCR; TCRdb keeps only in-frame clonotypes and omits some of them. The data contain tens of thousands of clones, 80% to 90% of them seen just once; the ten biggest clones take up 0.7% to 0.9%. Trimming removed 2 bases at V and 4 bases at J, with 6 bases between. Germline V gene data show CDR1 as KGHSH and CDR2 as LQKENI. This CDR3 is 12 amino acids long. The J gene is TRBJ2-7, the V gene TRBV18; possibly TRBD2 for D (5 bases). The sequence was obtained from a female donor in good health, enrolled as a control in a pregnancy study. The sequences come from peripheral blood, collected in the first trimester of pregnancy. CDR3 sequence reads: CASSPGGYEQYF. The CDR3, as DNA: TGTGCCAGCTCACCAGGCGGGTACGAGCAGTACTTC.